This T cell receptor (beta chain) was documented in a study of T-cell memory formation after mild COVID-19. Study outcomes and limitations: Cross-reactive memory seemingly joined, as some responding clones were found in pre-infection memory. Clones shrinking from day 15 to 85 showed even CD4/CD8 mixes; later expanders tilted CD4+. Of the contracting clones, CD4+ ones lay mainly in CM and EM, and CD8+ ones in EMRA.

The CDR3 loop spans 16 amino acids. Germline CDR1 KGHSH, CDR2 LQKENI. The V segment lost 4 bases and the J segment 6 bases; nucleotides outside the gene matches: 10. In regard to this clonotype: Its antigen is not identified.

Using constant-segment primers, 5'RACE produced TCR alpha and TCR beta cDNA libraries carrying sample barcodes and UMIs. Each CDR3 protein gets one entry after TCRdb re-called the 5' RACE reads with MiXCR. The data show over 150,000 distinct CDR3 sequences, over 10% seen once. The rearrangement links TRBV18 to TRBJ2-2, with TRBD1 matching 8 bases. The source material was PBMCs or a T cell subset sorted from them (not recorded which). This receptor was obtained from a young man who had mild COVID-19 (a few samples of this study predate the infection). Cell type and time point are not known. The CDR3 region is CASSQRQGARAGELFF. DNA of the CDR3: TGTGCCAGCTCACAACGTCAGGGGGCCCGCGCCGGGGAGCTGTTTTTT.